The 10 T cell receptor beta chains in this list originate from one sample, sequenced in a study of T cells after yellow fever vaccination. TCRdb passed the 5' RACE reads through MiXCR, listing each CDR3 protein once. Counted here are 620,000 or so distinct CDR3 sequences, about a sixth occurring once; the ten biggest clones make up roughly 17%. Sample: PBMCs, taken less than 6 days after the first yellow fever vaccination. Source of these receptors: a man aged 18 to 29 who received the YFV17D yellow fever vaccine.

The rearrangement joins TRBV28 to TRBJ1-4, with D tentatively TRBD1 (6 bases). The CDR3 contains 13 residues. V gave up 8 bases and J gave up 3 bases, with 10 bases separating them. Germline assignment: CDR1 MDHEN and CDR2 SYDVKM. The CDR3 is CASGGAANEKLFF. CDR3 bases: TGTGCCAGCGGGGGGGCAGCTAATGAAAAACTGTTTTTT.

Here the CDR3 reads CASSQRAGSNTGELFF. The CDR3 DNA follows: TGCGCCAGCAGCCAACGGGCCGGATCGAACACCGGGGAGCTGTTTTTT. This chain uses TRBV4-1 with TRBJ2-2; D is unresolved. Per germline, CDR1 MGHRA and CDR2 YSYEKL. The ends were cut back, 2 bases at V and 0 bases at J, with 10 bases in the middle. The CDR3 is 16 amino acids.

The V gene is TRBV20-1, the J gene TRBJ2-1, with unresolved D. CDR3 length equals 13 residues. The V end lost 2 bases, the J end lost 3 bases, and 8 bases lay between the germline ends. CDR1 and CDR2 (germline): DFQATT, SNEGSKA (reference sequence). CDR3 loop: CSARSPSYNEQFF. The CDR3 DNA reads TGCAGTGCTAGAAGTCCCAGCTACAATGAGCAGTTCTTC.

The rearrangement uses TRBV28 and TRBJ1-5; 7 bases align to TRBD1. This CDR3 is 16 amino acids long. Germline CDR1 is MDHEN and CDR2 is SYDVKM. The V segment lost 6 bases and the J segment 6 bases; nucleotides outside the gene matches: 14. CDR3 in amino acids: CASSLRRTGWSQPQHF. The CDR3 DNA reads as TGTGCCAGCAGCCTACGGAGGACAGGCTGGAGTCAGCCCCAGCATTTT.

In this sample, this clonotype turned up a few times. The chain combines TRBV6-1 with TRBJ2-4; D not certain. Germline CDR1 is MNHNS and CDR2 is SASEGT. This CDR3 has 12 amino acids. Trimming removed 6 bases at V and 14 bases at J, with 17 bases between. CDR3 amino acids: CASSERAAVKYF. As DNA, the CDR3 is TGTGCCAGCAGCGAAAGGGCGGCAGTGAAGTACTTC.

The rearrangement uses TRBV7-8 and TRBJ2-7; 10 bases are shared with TRBD2. The germline V gene encodes CDR1 SGHVS and CDR2 FQNEAQ. The CDR3 runs 14 residues. Losses at the gene ends were 5 bases for V and 6 bases for J; bases not matched to a gene: 7. CDR3 amino acids: CASSPLVAGGEQYF. The CDR3 region has the DNA TGTGCCAGCAGCCCTTTGGTAGCGGGGGGCGAGCAGTACTTC.

In this sample, this clonotype turned up a few times. The V and J genes are TRBV20-1 and TRBJ2-7; D perhaps matches TRBD2 (5 bases). With 4 bases removed from V and 6 bases from J, the gap between germline ends came to 19 bases. Germline CDR1 is DFQATT and CDR2 is SNEGSKA (reference sequence). This CDR3 contains 14 residues. The CDR3 spells CSAISRGVWIEQYF. Written as DNA, the CDR3 is TGCAGTGCTATTTCACGGGGTGTTTGGATCGAGCAGTACTTC.

In its sample, this clonotype was seen a few times. V and J are TRBV4-2 and TRBJ1-6; 7 nucleotides align to TRBD1. CDR1 is LGHNA, CDR2 YNFKEQ, per germline. V trimming: 5 bases; J trimming: 7 bases; junction bases outside the gene matches: 11. This CDR3 is 16 amino acids long. The CDR3 DNA reads as TGTGCCAGCAGCTCAGAGTCCCCCAGGGGGAATTCACCCCTCCACTTT. Protein: CASSSESPRGNSPLHF.

The chain carries TRBV14 and TRBJ1-2; D uncertain. Germline V gene data show CDR1 as SGHDN and CDR2 as FVKESK. The CDR3 spans 15 residues. Trimming cost V 1 base and J 1 base, with 10 bases left between them. The CDR3 DNA reads TGTGCCAGCAGCCAAGCGAGTGCCAATAACTATGGCTACACCTTC. Its translation: CASSQASANNYGYTF. Drawing the rest from reference TRBV14 and TRBJ1-2, the complete variable domain is EAGVTQFPSHSVIEKGQTVTLRCDPISGHDNLYWYRRVMGKEIKFLLHFVKESKQDESGMPNNRFLAERTGGTYSTLKVQPAELEDSGVYFCASSQASANNYGYTFGSGTRLTVV.

This clonotype came up a few times. The chain employs TRBV7-2 and TRBJ2-1; a possible D gene is TRBD2 (6 bases). The CDR3 contains 15 residues. Trimming removed 1 base from V and 6 bases from J, with 13 bases in between. Germline CDR1 reads SGHTA; CDR2 reads FQGNSA. Here the CDR3 reads CASSLDPLGGNEQFF. CDR3 sequence (DNA): TGTGCCAGCAGCTTAGACCCCCTGGGGGGCAATGAGCAGTTCTTC.